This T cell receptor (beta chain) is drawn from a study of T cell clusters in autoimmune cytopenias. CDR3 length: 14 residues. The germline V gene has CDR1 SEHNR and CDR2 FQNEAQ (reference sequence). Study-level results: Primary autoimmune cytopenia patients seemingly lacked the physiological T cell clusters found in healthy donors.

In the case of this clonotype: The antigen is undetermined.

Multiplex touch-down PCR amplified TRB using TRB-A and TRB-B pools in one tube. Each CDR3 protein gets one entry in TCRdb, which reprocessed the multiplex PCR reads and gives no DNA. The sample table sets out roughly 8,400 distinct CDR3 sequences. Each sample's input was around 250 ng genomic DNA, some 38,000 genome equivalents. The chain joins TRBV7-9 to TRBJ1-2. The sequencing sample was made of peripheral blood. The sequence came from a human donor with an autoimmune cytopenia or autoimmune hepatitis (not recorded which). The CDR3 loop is CASSLMGRNYGYTF. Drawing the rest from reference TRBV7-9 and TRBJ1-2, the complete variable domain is DTGVSQNPRHKITKRGQNVTFRCDPISEHNRLYWYRQTLGQGPEFLTYFQNEAQLEKSRLLSDRFSAERPKGSFSTLEIQRTEQGDSAMYLCASSLMGRNYGYTFGSGTRLTVV.